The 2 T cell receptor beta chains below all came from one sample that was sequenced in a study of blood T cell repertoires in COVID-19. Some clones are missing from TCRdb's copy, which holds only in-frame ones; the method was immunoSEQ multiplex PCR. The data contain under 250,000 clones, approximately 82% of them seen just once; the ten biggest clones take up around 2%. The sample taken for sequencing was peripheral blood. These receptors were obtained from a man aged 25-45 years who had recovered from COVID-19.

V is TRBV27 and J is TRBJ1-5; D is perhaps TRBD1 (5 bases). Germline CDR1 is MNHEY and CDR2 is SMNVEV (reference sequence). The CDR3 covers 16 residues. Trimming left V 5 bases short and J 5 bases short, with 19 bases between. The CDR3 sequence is CASSPPPAGPDQPQHF. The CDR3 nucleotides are TGTGCCAGCAGTCCACCCCCGGCAGGGCCAGATCAGCCCCAGCATTTT.

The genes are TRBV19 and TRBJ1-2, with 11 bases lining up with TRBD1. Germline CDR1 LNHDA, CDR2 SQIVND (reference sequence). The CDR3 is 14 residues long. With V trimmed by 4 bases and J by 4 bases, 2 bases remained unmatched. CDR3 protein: CASSRDRGSYGYTF. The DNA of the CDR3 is TGTGCCAGTAGTAGGGACAGGGGGTCCTATGGCTACACCTTC.